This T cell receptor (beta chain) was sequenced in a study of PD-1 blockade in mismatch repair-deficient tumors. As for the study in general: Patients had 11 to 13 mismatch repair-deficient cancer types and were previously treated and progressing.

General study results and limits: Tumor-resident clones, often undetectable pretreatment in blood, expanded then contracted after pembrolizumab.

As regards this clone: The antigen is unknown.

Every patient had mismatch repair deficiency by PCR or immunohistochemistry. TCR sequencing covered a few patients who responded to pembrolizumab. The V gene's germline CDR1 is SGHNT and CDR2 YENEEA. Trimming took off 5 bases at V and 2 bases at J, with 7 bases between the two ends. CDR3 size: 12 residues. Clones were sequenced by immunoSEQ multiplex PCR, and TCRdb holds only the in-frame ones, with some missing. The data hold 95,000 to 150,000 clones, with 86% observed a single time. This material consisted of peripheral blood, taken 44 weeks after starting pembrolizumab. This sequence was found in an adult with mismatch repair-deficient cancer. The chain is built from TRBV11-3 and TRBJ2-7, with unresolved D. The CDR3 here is CASSEGPYEQYF. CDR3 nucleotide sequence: TGTGCCAGCAGCGAAGGTCCCTACGAGCAGTACTTC.